The rows below give T cell receptor beta chains drawn from one sample of a study of cytomegalovirus exposure and HLA in healthy donors. Data came from immunoSEQ multiplex PCR; TCRdb stores just in-frame clones and leaves some out. The sample gives roughly 140,000 clones, around 75% of which show up once; over 1.1% is in the top ten. The sample taken for sequencing was PBMCs. All receptors come from a man between 18 and 35 years old in good health and CMV-seronegative. Each CDR3 is given with its conserved first and last residue. The order of the fields is CDR3 DNA, CDR3 protein, J gene, clone size, V gene, D gene. A D gene is named only where the DNA matches it firmly. The listing skips clone size in some rows; elsewhere it reads once, few, many or a size class.

CDR3 DNA: TGTGCCAGCAGCATAACTAGCACAGATACGCAGTATTTT
CDR3 protein: CASSITSTDTQYF
J gene: TRBJ2-3
clone size: .
V gene: TRBV5-4
D gene: .

CDR3 DNA: TGTGCCAGCAGTTTGGGGGCCAAGGAGACCCAGTACTTC
CDR3 protein: CASSLGAKETQYF
J gene: TRBJ2-5
clone size: .
V gene: TRBV28
D gene: .

CDR3 DNA: TGTGCCAGCAGCTTGGCAGGGGGCCCTCCCCAGCATTTT
CDR3 protein: CASSLAGGPPQHF
J gene: TRBJ1-5
clone size: once
V gene: TRBV11-2
D gene: TRBD1

CDR3 DNA: TGTGCCAGCAACCGAGGGAGTAGCGGGCCTCCCGGTCGGTACTTC
CDR3 protein: CASNRGSSGPPGRYF
J gene: TRBJ2-5
clone size: .
V gene: TRBV28
D gene: TRBD2

CDR3 DNA: TGTGCCAGCAGCCGCGACAGGGGGAATGAAAAACTGTTTTTT
CDR3 protein: CASSRDRGNEKLFF
J gene: TRBJ1-4
clone size: .
V gene: TRBV7-2
D gene: TRBD1

CDR3 DNA: TGTGCCAGCACTCGGACTAGCGATAACACCGGGGAGCTGTTTTTT
CDR3 protein: CASTRTSDNTGELFF
J gene: TRBJ2-2
clone size: .
V gene: TRBV6-5
D gene: TRBD2

CDR3 DNA: TGTGCCAGTAGTATAATGGGGGCGACTAGCGGGAGTGAGCAGTTCTTC
CDR3 protein: CASSIMGATSGSEQFF
J gene: TRBJ2-1
clone size: few
V gene: TRBV19
D gene: TRBD2

CDR3 DNA: TGTGCCAGCAGGGAAGGACTAGCGAACATTCAGTACTTC
CDR3 protein: CASREGLANIQYF
J gene: TRBJ2-4
clone size: .
V gene: TRBV11-2
D gene: TRBD2

CDR3 DNA: TGCGCCAGCAGTCGAACCGGGACAGGGAACTATGGCTACACCTTC
CDR3 protein: CASSRTGTGNYGYTF
J gene: TRBJ1-2
clone size: .
V gene: TRBV5-1
D gene: TRBD1

CDR3 DNA: TGCGCCAGCAGCCAAGCCGGGGGACTAGCTTACAATGAGCAGTTCTTC
CDR3 protein: CASSQAGGLAYNEQFF
J gene: TRBJ2-1
clone size: .
V gene: TRBV4-3
D gene: TRBD2

CDR3 DNA: TGTGCCAGCAGTTTATCGTTGGCGGCCCGGGGGTATGGCTACACCTTC
CDR3 protein: CASSLSLAARGYGYTF
J gene: TRBJ1-2
clone size: .
V gene: TRBV27
D gene: .

CDR3 DNA: TGTGCCAGCAGCACCTCGGACAGGGGGCATGGCTACACCTTC
CDR3 protein: CASSTSDRGHGYTF
J gene: TRBJ1-2
clone size: few
V gene: TRBV7-9
D gene: TRBD1

CDR3 DNA: TGCAGCGTGATACAGGGGGGCACTGAAGCTTTCTTT
CDR3 protein: CSVIQGGTEAFF
J gene: TRBJ1-1
clone size: .
V gene: TRBV29-1
D gene: TRBD1

CDR3 DNA: TGTGCCTGGAGTGCTGGCAGCCTAGCATCCGGCTACACCTTC
CDR3 protein: CAWSAGSLASGYTF
J gene: TRBJ1-2
clone size: .
V gene: TRBV30
D gene: .

CDR3 DNA: TGCGCCAGCAGCTTGGACAGGGGCTATGAAGCTTTCTTT
CDR3 protein: CASSLDRGYEAFF
J gene: TRBJ1-1
clone size: .
V gene: TRBV5-1
D gene: TRBD1

CDR3 DNA: TGTGCCAGCAGGACGGGAGGCGTGAACAATGAGCAGTTCTTC
CDR3 protein: CASRTGGVNNEQFF
J gene: TRBJ2-1
clone size: .
V gene: TRBV27
D gene: TRBD2

CDR3 DNA: TGTGCCAGCAGCGGAAGGAGGGCCAGGGAAGAGACCCAGTACTTC
CDR3 protein: CASSGRRAREETQYF
J gene: TRBJ2-5
clone size: .
V gene: TRBV14
D gene: .

CDR3 DNA: TGTGCCAGCCTTCTAGCGGGAGATAGCAATGAGCAGTTCTTC
CDR3 protein: CASLLAGDSNEQFF
J gene: TRBJ2-1
clone size: few
V gene: TRBV7-2
D gene: TRBD2

CDR3 DNA: TGTGCCAGCAGCGTAGATCGGGACACACCTAACTATGGCTACACCTTC
CDR3 protein: CASSVDRDTPNYGYTF
J gene: TRBJ1-2
clone size: .
V gene: TRBV9
D gene: .

CDR3 DNA: TGTGCCAGCAGCACTACTAGCGGCCCCATGGGTAGCACAGATACGCAGTATTTT
CDR3 protein: CASSTTSGPMGSTDTQYF
J gene: TRBJ2-3
clone size: .
V gene: TRBV5-4
D gene: TRBD2

CDR3 DNA: TGTGCCAGTCAAAGGGCAGGGGGTATGGGCGAGCAGTACTTC
CDR3 protein: CASQRAGGMGEQYF
J gene: TRBJ2-7
clone size: .
V gene: TRBV6-5
D gene: TRBD1

CDR3 DNA: TGTGCCAGCTCACCTACGAGGGAGGATGGCTACACCTTC
CDR3 protein: CASSPTREDGYTF
J gene: TRBJ1-2
clone size: .
V gene: TRBV18
D gene: .

CDR3 DNA: TGTGCCAGCAGCTTAAGTGGGGGGAATGAGCAGTTCTTC
CDR3 protein: CASSLSGGNEQFF
J gene: TRBJ2-1
clone size: .
V gene: TRBV7-7
D gene: .

CDR3 DNA: TGTGCTAGTGGTTTGGTCGGACTAGCGGGAGGCGAGCAGTACTTC
CDR3 protein: CASGLVGLAGGEQYF
J gene: TRBJ2-7
clone size: .
V gene: TRBV12-5
D gene: TRBD2

CDR3 DNA: TGTGCCAGCTCACCAACTAGCGGGAGCCAAGGCGGGGAGCTGTTTTTT
CDR3 protein: CASSPTSGSQGGELFF
J gene: TRBJ2-2
clone size: .
V gene: TRBV18
D gene: TRBD2

CDR3 DNA: TGTGCCAGCAGCCAAAGGGCGGGAGTCGCCTACGAGCAGTACTTC
CDR3 protein: CASSQRAGVAYEQYF
J gene: TRBJ2-7
clone size: few
V gene: TRBV14
D gene: TRBD2

CDR3 DNA: TGTGCCAGCAGTTACCAGGGGGATCTCGACGAGCAGTACTTC
CDR3 protein: CASSYQGDLDEQYF
J gene: TRBJ2-7
clone size: .
V gene: TRBV6-5
D gene: TRBD1

CDR3 DNA: TGTGCCAGCAGCTTAGAGGGGATACGAGGTACGCAGTATTTT
CDR3 protein: CASSLEGIRGTQYF
J gene: TRBJ2-3
clone size: .
V gene: TRBV7-2
D gene: .

CDR3 DNA: TGTGCCACCAGCAGAGATCTCGTCAGGGGGAAACCATACGAGCAGTACTTC
CDR3 protein: CATSRDLVRGKPYEQYF
J gene: TRBJ2-7
clone size: .
V gene: TRBV15
D gene: TRBD1

CDR3 DNA: TGTGCCAGCAGCAACAGGGACTACCGTACCTACGAGCAGTACTTC
CDR3 protein: CASSNRDYRTYEQYF
J gene: TRBJ2-7
clone size: .
V gene: TRBV4-2
D gene: .

CDR3 DNA: TGTGCCAGCAGTGCAACTAGCGGGAGTCGGAATGAGCAGTTCTTC
CDR3 protein: CASSATSGSRNEQFF
J gene: TRBJ2-1
clone size: once
V gene: TRBV6-4
D gene: TRBD2

CDR3 DNA: TGTGCCAGTCGAGGTAGCCCCTACGAGCAGTACTTC
CDR3 protein: CASRGSPYEQYF
J gene: TRBJ2-7
clone size: .
V gene: TRBV19
D gene: .

CDR3 DNA: TGTGCCAGCAGCTTGGGAGCCGCCGTAGGCGGGTACGAGCAGTACTTC
CDR3 protein: CASSLGAAVGGYEQYF
J gene: TRBJ2-7
clone size: .
V gene: TRBV5-4
D gene: .

CDR3 DNA: TGTGCCAGCAGCTCCTGGACTAGCGGGTACTACGAGCAGTACTTC
CDR3 protein: CASSSWTSGYYEQYF
J gene: TRBJ2-7
clone size: .
V gene: TRBV7-2
D gene: TRBD2

CDR3 DNA: TGTGCCTTCGGGGGGGGCCAGGTTGAAGCTTTCTTT
CDR3 protein: CAFGGGQVEAFF
J gene: TRBJ1-1
clone size: .
V gene: TRBV30
D gene: .

CDR3 DNA: TGCGCCAGCAGTGAGCGGAGTAGTGAGCAGTTCTTC
CDR3 protein: CASSERSSEQFF
J gene: TRBJ2-1
clone size: .
V gene: TRBV10-1
D gene: .

CDR3 DNA: TGTGCCAGCAGCTTAGGGAGGGGTGGCAATCAGCCCCAGCATTTT
CDR3 protein: CASSLGRGGNQPQHF
J gene: TRBJ1-5
clone size: .
V gene: TRBV7-2
D gene: .

CDR3 DNA: TGTGCCAGTAGCCTTATAGCGGATGATGAGCAGTTCTTC
CDR3 protein: CASSLIADDEQFF
J gene: TRBJ2-1
clone size: .
V gene: TRBV19
D gene: .

CDR3 DNA: TGTGCCAGCAGTTATCGGTTTAGCGGCTCCTACGAGCAGTACTTC
CDR3 protein: CASSYRFSGSYEQYF
J gene: TRBJ2-7
clone size: few
V gene: TRBV6-6
D gene: .

CDR3 DNA: TGTGCCAGCAGCCTTGATGCGGGAGGGGAGCAGTTCTTC
CDR3 protein: CASSLDAGGEQFF
J gene: TRBJ2-1
clone size: .
V gene: TRBV7-9
D gene: TRBD2

CDR3 DNA: TGCGCCAGCAGCCGAACTAGCGGCCTGAACACCGGGGAGCTGTTTTTT
CDR3 protein: CASSRTSGLNTGELFF
J gene: TRBJ2-2
clone size: once
V gene: TRBV5-1
D gene: TRBD2

CDR3 DNA: TGTGCCAGCTCAAGACAGGACCTCTACGAGCAGTACTTC
CDR3 protein: CASSRQDLYEQYF
J gene: TRBJ2-7
clone size: .
V gene: TRBV18
D gene: .

CDR3 DNA: TGTGCCAGCAGCCCCTGGACGGGGTACGAGCAGTACTTC
CDR3 protein: CASSPWTGYEQYF
J gene: TRBJ2-7
clone size: .
V gene: TRBV4-2
D gene: .

CDR3 DNA: TGTGCCAGCGAAGACAGGCAATCCTACGAGCAGTACTTC
CDR3 protein: CASEDRQSYEQYF
J gene: TRBJ2-7
clone size: .
V gene: TRBV19
D gene: .